These T cell receptor beta chains were read from a single sample in a study of cytomegalovirus exposure and HLA in healthy donors. Sequencing was performed with immunoSEQ multiplex PCR; in TCRdb, only in-frame clones are kept and a portion is missing. The sample shows under 120,000 clones, approximately 80% of them seen only once. Input material: PBMCs. The receptor source for this set is a female donor in good health and CMV-seropositive. Both conserved end residues are part of each CDR3. The D gene is left open where the match is weak. Not all rows give a size; the values are once, few, many and, for expanded clones, a class.

clone_size	v_call	d_call	j_call	cdr3_nt	cdr3_aa
NA	TRBV18	TRBD1	TRBJ1-4	TGTGCCAGCTCACCTACACTCGACAGGGGGCATGAAAAACTGTTTTTT	CASSPTLDRGHEKLFF
few	TRBV12-5	TRBD1	TRBJ2-5	TGTGCTAGTGGTTTGGCAGGGGGCGGAGGGACCCAGTACTTC	CASGLAGGGGTQYF
NA	TRBV4-2	TRBD1	TRBJ1-2	TGTGCCAGCAGCCAGGACAGGGGGCAGGGCTATGGCTACACCTTC	CASSQDRGQGYGYTF
NA	TRBV15	NA	TRBJ2-4	TGTGCCACCAGCACCACGAGTGGTAAAAACATTCAGTACTTC	CATSTTSGKNIQYF
NA	TRBV7-2	TRBD2	TRBJ2-3	TGTGCCAGCAGCACCCGGACTAGCGGGATCGGCACAGATACGCAGTATTTT	CASSTRTSGIGTDTQYF
NA	TRBV27	NA	TRBJ1-1	TGTGCCAGCATCCTTACCGGGTATGGTACTGAAGCTTTCTTT	CASILTGYGTEAFF
NA	TRBV7-9	NA	TRBJ2-5	TGTGCCAGCAGCTTAGGACTCCTCTCCACCTCCCAAGAGACCCAGTACTTC	CASSLGLLSTSQETQYF
NA	TRBV7-9	NA	TRBJ2-1	TGTGCCAGCAGCTTAGGGGAGACAAGATGGGGCAATGAGCAGTTCTTC	CASSLGETRWGNEQFF
NA	TRBV6-4	NA	TRBJ1-5	TGTGCCAGCAGTCCTGGGGCAGGCAATCAGCCCCAGCATTTT	CASSPGAGNQPQHF
few	TRBV6-5	TRBD1	TRBJ1-3	TGTGCCAGCAGCCCGGACAGGGGGTCTGGAAACACCATATATTTT	CASSPDRGSGNTIYF
NA	TRBV7-9	NA	TRBJ1-1	TGTGCCAGCAGCCAAGACAGGAAAGAAGCTTTCTTT	CASSQDRKEAFF
NA	TRBV11-2	NA	TRBJ2-7	TGTGCCAGCAGCTTAGAATCGAGGCGGGCGGGCTCCCGCGAGCAGTACTTC	CASSLESRRAGSREQYF
NA	TRBV27	NA	TRBJ2-7	TGTGCCAGCAGGCCGTATAACAGGGCCAGCTCCTACGAGCAGTACTTC	CASRPYNRASSYEQYF
NA	TRBV6-5	NA	TRBJ1-1	TGTGCCAGCAGTTCAAACTTGAACACTGAAGCTTTCTTT	CASSSNLNTEAFF
NA	TRBV7-2	NA	TRBJ2-7	TGTGCCAGCAGCTCCTCTTACTACGAGCAGTACTTC	CASSSSYYEQYF
NA	TRBV5-1	TRBD1	TRBJ2-7	TGCGCCAGCAGCCCCCGACAGGGGGCTGAAGAGCAGTACTTC	CASSPRQGAEEQYF
NA	TRBV6-1	TRBD1	TRBJ2-6	TGTGCCAGCAGTGGATCCCCGGCAGGGGGCGGTTCTGGGGCCAACGTCCTGACTTTC	CASSGSPAGGGSGANVLTF
NA	TRBV9	NA	TRBJ1-2	TGTGCCAGCAGCCCCCATCCCGGCGGAAACTATGGCTACACCTTC	CASSPHPGGNYGYTF
NA	TRBV6-5	NA	TRBJ1-1	TGTGCCAGCAGCTATCCGGGACTCTTGAACACTGAAGCTTTCTTT	CASSYPGLLNTEAFF
NA	TRBV7-3	NA	TRBJ2-1	TGTGCCAGCAGCTCCCCCGTCGGTAGCACAGGCAATGAGCAGTTCTTC	CASSSPVGSTGNEQFF
NA	TRBV6-1	TRBD1	TRBJ1-2	TGTGCCAGCAGTGCTGACAGGGTAGACTACACCTTC	CASSADRVDYTF
once	TRBV5-5	TRBD1	TRBJ1-4	TGTGCCAGCAGCTTGTTAGAACAGGGGAATCTTAATGAAAAACTGTTTTTT	CASSLLEQGNLNEKLFF
NA	TRBV5-3	TRBD1	TRBJ1-1	TGTGCCAGAAGCTACTGGAGGACAGGCCCAGGGGCTGAAGCTTTCTTT	CARSYWRTGPGAEAFF
NA	TRBV10-3	TRBD1	TRBJ2-7	TGTGCCATCGGGGGACAGAGTCTGAGCCCCGAGGTCTACGAGCAGTACTTC	CAIGGQSLSPEVYEQYF
few	TRBV29-1	NA	TRBJ1-2	TGCAGCGTTGACTACCGAGGGTCCTATGGCTACACCTTC	CSVDYRGSYGYTF
NA	TRBV5-1	NA	TRBJ2-5	TGCGCCACCACCTTGGGGCCCTCACAAGAGACCCAGTACTTC	CATTLGPSQETQYF
NA	TRBV9	TRBD1	TRBJ1-2	TGTGCCAGCAGCCAAGGGGCCGGGACAGCCCTCTATGGCTACACCTTC	CASSQGAGTALYGYTF
NA	TRBV6-5	TRBD2	TRBJ2-1	TGTGCCAGCAGTTACTCCCCGGGAAGCGGGAGGGCCCAACAGTTCTTC	CASSYSPGSGRAQQFF
NA	TRBV7-9	TRBD2	TRBJ2-5	TGTGCCAGCAGCTCCGGAAGACTAGCTCGGGAGACCCAGTACTTC	CASSSGRLARETQYF
NA	TRBV30	NA	TRBJ2-3	TGTGCCTGGAGTCTTTGGGGGGGGCTCGGGGATACGCAGTATTTT	CAWSLWGGLGDTQYF
NA	TRBV5-1	TRBD2	TRBJ2-3	TGCGCCAGCAGCTTGGTTCTAGCGGGAGGCACAGATACGCAGTATTTT	CASSLVLAGGTDTQYF
NA	TRBV5-1	NA	TRBJ2-1	TGCGCCAGCAGCTTGGTATCAGGCCCCAACCCCCAGTTCTTC	CASSLVSGPNPQFF
NA	TRBV11-2	NA	TRBJ2-7	TGTGCCAGCAGCCAAAGTAGATACGAGCAGTACTTC	CASSQSRYEQYF
once	TRBV2	TRBD2	TRBJ2-3	TGTGCAAGCGGGCTAGCGGGAGGGGTAACAGATACGCAGTATTTT	CASGLAGGVTDTQYF
NA	TRBV5-1	NA	TRBJ1-3	TGCGCCAGCAGCTTGAATGTAGGGGGCTCTGGAAACACCATATATTTT	CASSLNVGGSGNTIYF
NA	TRBV4-1	TRBD2	TRBJ2-7	TGCGCCAGCAGCCAAGCGGGGGGTTTCTACGAGCAGTACTTC	CASSQAGGFYEQYF
few	TRBV28	NA	TRBJ1-2	TGTGCCAGCAGTAATCAGGCCTATGGCTACACCTTC	CASSNQAYGYTF
NA	TRBV7-6	NA	TRBJ2-5	TGTGCCAGCAGCTTAGAGGTAGCAGAGTACCAAGAGACCCAGTACTTC	CASSLEVAEYQETQYF
NA	TRBV7-3	NA	TRBJ2-2	TGTGCCAGCAGCCTCTCTCCCGGGGAGCTGTTTTTT	CASSLSPGELFF
NA	TRBV7-9	NA	TRBJ1-4	TGTGCCAGCAGCCACCGAGGTGGGGAAAAACTGTTTTTT	CASSHRGGEKLFF
few	TRBV15	TRBD1	TRBJ1-5	TGTGCCACCAGCAGGGGACAGGAGATATATAGCAATCAGCCCCAGCATTTT	CATSRGQEIYSNQPQHF
NA	TRBV5-1	TRBD1	TRBJ1-2	TGCGCCAGCAGCGAAGGGACAGCCTATGGCTACACCTTC	CASSEGTAYGYTF
NA	TRBV25-1	NA	TRBJ2-1	TGTGCCAGCAGCCCGCCCCTAGGCCCGTACAATGAGCAGTTCTTC	CASSPPLGPYNEQFF
NA	TRBV7-2	NA	TRBJ2-1	TGTGCCAGCAGCTGGGACTGGAGCTCCTACAATGAGCAGTTCTTC	CASSWDWSSYNEQFF
NA	TRBV6-6	NA	TRBJ1-5	TGTGCCAGCAGCGACAAATATAGCAATCAGCCCCAGCATTTT	CASSDKYSNQPQHF
NA	TRBV7-9	TRBD1	TRBJ1-1	TGTGCCAGCAGCCCAGGGACAGCCAAGAACACTGAAGCTTTCTTT	CASSPGTAKNTEAFF
NA	TRBV2	TRBD1	TRBJ2-5	TGTGCCAGCGGCCCCGGGACAGGGACCTCGGGGACCCAGTACTTC	CASGPGTGTSGTQYF
NA	TRBV10-3	NA	TRBJ2-5	TGTGCCATCAGTGGCTCGGCGGGAGAGACCCAGTACTTC	CAISGSAGETQYF
NA	TRBV28	NA	TRBJ2-7	TGTGCCAGCAGTTTGCCAGGGGGGCTCGGGTACGAGCAGTACTTC	CASSLPGGLGYEQYF
few	TRBV27	NA	TRBJ2-7	TGTGCCAGCACAGAGGCCTACGAGCAGTACTTC	CASTEAYEQYF
once	TRBV5-5	TRBD1	TRBJ1-4	TGTGCCAGCAGCTGGGGACAGGGGGCAACTAATGAAAAACTGTTTTTT	CASSWGQGATNEKLFF
NA	TRBV12-1	NA	TRBJ2-5	TGTGCCAGCAGCTTTGTAGCGGGGGGGCTGGGTGAGACCCAGTACTTC	CASSFVAGGLGETQYF
NA	TRBV5-1	NA	TRBJ2-5	TGCGCCAGCAGCCTGATGGCGGAGGAGACCCAGTACTTC	CASSLMAEETQYF